The clone carrying this T cell receptor beta chain has only one observation. Its target is not known. This sample was included in a study of a mutant IDH1 vaccine in newly diagnosed glioma. Findings and caveats of the study: Whatever changes occurred in top peripheral T cell clonotypes seemed unrelated to pseudoprogression.

The method was immunoSEQ multiplex PCR; TCRdb's version includes in-frame clones alone and lacks a portion of them. In the table there are 110,000 or so clones, about 90% of which are singletons. The CDR3 contains 15 residues. Germline lookup yields CDR1 SEHNR and CDR2 FQNEAQ (reference sequence). The J segment lost 4 bases and the V segment lost 4 bases, leaving 10 bases of the junction unmatched. Documented time point: week 11, during vaccination. One vaccine dose held 300 ug of mutant IDH1 20-mer peptide and came with topical imiquimod. Donor tumors were new WHO grade 3 or 4 IDH1-mutant, ATRX-lost astrocytomas.

The sample here was PBMCs, taken from a glioma patient whose treatment included an IDH1 peptide vaccine. The gene calls are TRBV7-9 and TRBJ2-7; 7 nucleotides match TRBD1. This clonotype was sampled from a woman aged 45 to 65 with glioma. Here the CDR3 DNA reads TGTGCCAGCAGCTCCCCAGACAGGGCAGGTTACGAGCAGTACTTC. This gives the protein CASSSPDRAGYEQYF.